The 14 T cell receptor beta chains below come from one sample, sequenced in a study of identifying expanded T cells in peripheral blood. Some clones are missing from TCRdb's copy, which holds only in-frame ones; the method was immunoSEQ multiplex PCR. The sample records approximately 130,000 clones, approximately 84% being singletons. Sequencing used blood. These receptors originate from a person aged 18 to 69 in good health.

V gene TRBV10-3 combines with J gene TRBJ1-2, with D hard to call. V was cut by 5 bases and J by 7 bases, with 11 bases left in between. CDR3 size: 12 residues. Germline V gene sequence: CDR1 ENHRY, CDR2 SYGVKD. This CDR3 is CAISPAVGGYTF. The CDR3 DNA sequence: TGTGCCATCAGTCCCGCCGTAGGTGGCTACACCTTC.

The gene calls are TRBV7-2 and TRBJ1-2, with a weak D call TRBD1 (5 bases). This CDR3 is built from 15 residues. V dropped 0 bases and J dropped 3 bases, with 11 bases sitting between them. Germline V gene lookup returns CDR1 SGHTA and CDR2 FQGNSA. The CDR3 DNA sequence: TGTGCCAGCAGCTTAGCCCCCCGGGGGGACTATGGCTACACCTTC. Translated, it gives CASSLAPRGDYGYTF.

This clone was detected a few times. Mismatch with germline at one junction end may stem from a read error. CDR3 amino acids: CANSRSNQPQHF. CDR3 nucleotides: TGTGCCAACAGTAGAAGCAATCAGCCCCAGCATTTT. The chain combines TRBV28 with TRBJ1-5; no reliable D call. This CDR3 has 12 residues. In germline, CDR1 is MDHEN, CDR2 SYDVKM.

This sequence joins TRBV6-1 and TRBJ1-4; no clear D gene. From germline, CDR1 is MNHNS and CDR2 SASEGT. This CDR3 has 14 amino acids. The V end lost 1 base, the J end lost 5 bases, and 8 bases lay between the germline ends. DNA of the CDR3: TGTGCCAGCAGTGAAGGATTGAAGAATGAAAAACTGTTTTTT. Translated, it gives CASSEGLKNEKLFF.

This clone was observed a single time. The V call is TRBV6-4, the J call TRBJ2-3; 9 nucleotides match TRBD2. Germline V gene lookup returns CDR1 MRHNA and CDR2 SNTAGT. This CDR3 is built from 13 residues. The V segment lost 11 bases and the J segment 3 bases; nucleotides outside the gene matches: 6. The CDR3 reads CAGGGAGTDTQYF. DNA for the CDR3: TGTGCCGGCGGGGGGGCCGGGACAGATACGCAGTATTTT.

The rearrangement joins TRBV11-3 to TRBJ2-3, with D maybe TRBD1 (6 bases). V lost 2 bases, J lost 5 bases, and 8 bases lay in between. CDR1 and CDR2 from the germline V gene are SGHNT and YENEEA. The CDR3 runs 13 residues. The CDR3: CASSLQGQDTQYF. CDR3 coding DNA: TGTGCCAGCAGCTTACAGGGGCAAGATACGCAGTATTTT.

The CDR3 DNA sequence: TGTGCCAGCAGCTTGGGGACAGGGGCCGGAGAGACCCAGTACTTC. Translating gives CASSLGTGAGETQYF. The chain employs TRBV11-3 and TRBJ2-5, with 10 nucleotides matching TRBD1. J gave up 4 bases and V 3 bases, and 5 bases lay outside the gene matches. In germline, CDR1 is SGHNT, CDR2 YENEEA. The CDR3 consists of 15 residues.

V is TRBV4-3 and J is TRBJ2-3; a possible D gene is TRBD1 (5 bases). The CDR3 has 22 amino acids. V was cut by 3 bases and J by 0 bases, with 31 bases left in between. Germline V gene sequence: CDR1 LGHNA, CDR2 YSLEER. The CDR3 sequence is CASSHRDWTRAHDFTSTDTQYF. The CDR3, as DNA: TGCGCCAGCAGCCACCGAGACTGGACCAGGGCGCACGATTTTACTAGCACAGATACGCAGTATTTT.

The rearrangement uses TRBV5-6 and TRBJ2-1; the D gene is possibly TRBD2 (6 bases). In germline, CDR1 is SGHDT, CDR2 YYEEEE. CDR3 length: 15 amino acids. V lost 1 base, J lost 1 base, and 9 bases lay in between. The CDR3 reads CASSLLAGSYNEQFF. DNA for the CDR3: TGTGCCAGCAGCTTGCTCGCGGGATCCTACAATGAGCAGTTCTTC.

This clone has just a few counts. The gene calls are TRBV12-5 and TRBJ1-2; the D gene is possibly TRBD1 (5 bases). V shed 7 bases and J shed 0 bases, with 18 bases lying between them. The germline V gene encodes CDR1 LGHNT and CDR2 FRNRAP. CDR3 size: 16 residues. The CDR3 sequence is CASARGVGEANYGYTF. The CDR3 DNA reads TGTGCTAGTGCCCGGGGGGTGGGAGAGGCTAACTATGGCTACACCTTC.

The chain has TRBV7-8 and TRBJ2-7; TRBD1 matches 9 bases. Germline V gene lookup returns CDR1 SGHVS and CDR2 FQNEAQ. This CDR3 is built from 16 residues. V gave up 4 bases and J gave up 1 base; unmatched junction bases: 8. The chain's CDR3 is CASSSGRQGVSYEQYF. CDR3 bases: TGTGCCAGCAGCTCGGGACGACAGGGGGTATCCTACGAGCAGTACTTC.

The V call is TRBV7-6, the J call TRBJ2-7; 7 bases align to TRBD2. The germline CDR1 and CDR2 sequences are SGHVS and FNYEAQ. The CDR3 has 15 amino acids. The V segment lost 2 bases and the J segment 6 bases; nucleotides outside the gene matches: 10. CDR3 sequence: CASSLLAGGGSEQYF. In DNA, the CDR3 is TGTGCCAGCAGCTTATTAGCGGGTGGAGGGTCCGAGCAGTACTTC.

The gene calls are TRBV5-6 and TRBJ1-2; D possibly corresponds to TRBD1 (5 bases). V was trimmed by 0 bases and J by 8 bases, leaving 11 bases between them. The CDR3 has 13 residues. The germline V gene encodes CDR1 SGHDT and CDR2 YYEEEE. The DNA of the CDR3 is TGTGCCAGCAGCTTGGGGCAGGGTAGGGGCTACACCTTC. Translating gives CASSLGQGRGYTF.

The chain carries TRBV5-1 and TRBJ1-2; 8 bases map to TRBD1. Losses at the gene ends were 0 bases for V and 5 bases for J; bases not matched to a gene: 9. Germline V gene data show CDR1 as SGHRS and CDR2 as YFSETQ. The CDR3 has 16 residues. The CDR3 DNA follows: TGCGCCAGCAGCTTGGGGGGACAGGACAGAAGTTATGGCTACACCTTC. It yields the protein CASSLGGQDRSYGYTF.